The present T cell receptor beta chain was sequenced within a study of identifying expanded T cells in peripheral blood (dated by TCRdb to 2018 to 2020). Some background on the complete study: Four technical replicates, made by sequencing separate aliquots from the same pool of genomic DNA, were compared pairwise.

For this clone: Its recognized antigen is unknown. No base-level quality is on record; no much larger clone is a single base apart.

No immune events, such as infections, were documented for the healthy donors during the collection period. Healthy-donor blood repertoires served as a training cohort to calibrate time-dependent variance in a beta-binomial model of T-cell clone differential abundance. The training cohort comprised roughly 10 healthy donors, 3 female and 7 male. The donors were between roughly 25 and 70 years old, with an average age of about 47 years. Obtained from a commercial supplier, whole blood was collected from each healthy donor at three time points set around two weeks apart. For immunosequencing, genomic DNA was extracted from unsorted whole blood. What the work shows at the level of the full study, not this receptor alone: It was expected by the authors that biological variance in healthy repertoires might increase further over much longer intervals, such as months to years. The beta-binomial model significantly reduced the number of clones called differentially abundant and the false-positive rate across all healthy-donor time intervals. The binomial model flagged about 1.2 differentially abundant clones between technical replicates, compared with about 16 over about two weeks and approximately 20 over roughly 4 weeks. Across all healthy donors, variance in clone template counts between approximately two-week samples was found to increase significantly with total template count.

The CDR3 numbers 15 residues from cysteine through phenylalanine. The sequence is cut down to CDR3 DNA, 45 bases in frame from base 1. Germline trimming amounts to 2 bases on V and 2 bases on J, with 7 as the count of junction bases outside the gene matches. Via the germline V gene (reference sequence), CDR1 is GTSNPN and CDR2 SVGIG. The immunoSEQ Assay, which uses bias-controlled multiplex PCR amplification of genomic DNA, was used to profile TCRbeta CDR3 regions. The paper's data handling went like this. The absolute abundance of each unique TCRbeta CDR3 region was quantified after sequences were collapsed and filtered. Two models were used to test differential abundance: a binomial model (Fisher-equivalent) and a beta-binomial model that adds time-dependent variance fitted from healthy donors. Clones with fewer than 5 combined templates were removed, and differential abundance was called for clones with a Benjamini-Hochberg FDR below 0.01. Using the form v = (b*log(k)+a)^2, the beta-binomial variance was modeled as a function of the total template count across the two samples. TCRdb re-hosts the immuneACCESS table, in-frame sequences only. Its copies lack some clones; in the studies checked, an unresolved V gene accounts for under half of them, and the cause for the rest is not known. That table is the source of V, J and clone size, and D and trimming were worked out from the DNA. The sample contains over 85,000 clones, about 87% of them found a single time. The ten largest clones capture 13% to 15% of the sample.

Specimen: blood. The chain is assembled from TRBV30 and TRBJ1-2; 8 nucleotides in the junction match TRBD1. The receptor was derived from a person between 18 and 75 years old in good health. The bases are TGTGCCTGGAGTCCCACGGACAGGGTAAACTATGGCTACACCTTC. It specifies CAWSPTDRVNYGYTF.